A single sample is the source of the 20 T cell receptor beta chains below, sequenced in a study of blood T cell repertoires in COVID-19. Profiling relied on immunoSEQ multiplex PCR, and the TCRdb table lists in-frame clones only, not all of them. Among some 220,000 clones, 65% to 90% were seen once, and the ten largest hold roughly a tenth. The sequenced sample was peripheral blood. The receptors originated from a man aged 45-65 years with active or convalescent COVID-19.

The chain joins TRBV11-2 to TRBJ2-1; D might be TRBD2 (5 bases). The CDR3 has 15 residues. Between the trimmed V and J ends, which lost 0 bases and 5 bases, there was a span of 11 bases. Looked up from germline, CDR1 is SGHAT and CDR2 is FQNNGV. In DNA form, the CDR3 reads TGTGCCAGCAGCTTAGATCCGGGGTCCCACAATGAGCAGTTCTTC. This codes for CASSLDPGSHNEQFF.

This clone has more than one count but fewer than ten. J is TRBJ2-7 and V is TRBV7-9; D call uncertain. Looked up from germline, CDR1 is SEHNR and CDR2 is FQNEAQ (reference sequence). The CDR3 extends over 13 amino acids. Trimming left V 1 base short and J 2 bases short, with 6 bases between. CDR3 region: CASSLGRTYEQYV. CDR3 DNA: TGTGCCAGCAGCTTAGGGCGGACCTACGAGCAGTACGTC.

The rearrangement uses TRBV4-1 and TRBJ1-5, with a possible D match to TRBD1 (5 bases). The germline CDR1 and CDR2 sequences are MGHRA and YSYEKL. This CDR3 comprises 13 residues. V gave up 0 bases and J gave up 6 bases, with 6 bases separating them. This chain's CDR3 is CASSQEGVQPQHF. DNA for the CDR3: TGCGCCAGCAGCCAAGAAGGGGTTCAGCCCCAGCATTTT.

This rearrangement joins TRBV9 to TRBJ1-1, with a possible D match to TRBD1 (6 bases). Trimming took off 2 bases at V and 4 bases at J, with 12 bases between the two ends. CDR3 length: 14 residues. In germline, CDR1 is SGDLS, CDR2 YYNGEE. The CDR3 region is CASSVAGETTEAFF. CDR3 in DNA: TGTGCCAGCAGCGTCGCAGGGGAGACCACTGAAGCTTTCTTT.

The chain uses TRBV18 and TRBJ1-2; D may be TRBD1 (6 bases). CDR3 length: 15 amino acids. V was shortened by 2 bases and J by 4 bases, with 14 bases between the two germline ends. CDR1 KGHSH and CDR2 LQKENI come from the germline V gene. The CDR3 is CASSPGPGETYGYTF. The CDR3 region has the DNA TGTGCCAGCTCACCAGGGCCAGGGGAGACCTATGGCTACACCTTC.

The CDR3, as DNA: TGTGCCAGCAGCTTAGCCCCCGCGGCTAGCGGCAATGAGCAGTTCTTC. The encoded protein is CASSLAPAASGNEQFF. The chain couples TRBV7-3 to TRBJ2-1; TRBD2 agrees at 7 bases. J lost 6 bases, V lost 2 bases, and 10 bases had no gene match. CDR1 is SGHTA and CDR2 is FQGTGA in the germline V gene. The CDR3 length is 16 residues.

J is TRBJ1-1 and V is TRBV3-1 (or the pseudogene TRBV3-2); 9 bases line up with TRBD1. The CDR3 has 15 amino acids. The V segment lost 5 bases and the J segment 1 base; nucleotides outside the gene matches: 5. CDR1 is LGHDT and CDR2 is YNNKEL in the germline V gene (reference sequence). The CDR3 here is CASSSRDRANTEAFF. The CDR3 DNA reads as TGTGCCAGCAGCTCGCGGGACAGGGCGAACACTGAAGCTTTCTTT.

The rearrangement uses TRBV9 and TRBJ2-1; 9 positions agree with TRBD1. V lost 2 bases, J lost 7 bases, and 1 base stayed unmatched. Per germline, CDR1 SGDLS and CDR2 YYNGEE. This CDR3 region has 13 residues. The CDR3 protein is CASSVGQGNEQFF. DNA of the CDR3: TGTGCCAGCAGCGTTGGACAGGGGAATGAGCAGTTCTTC.

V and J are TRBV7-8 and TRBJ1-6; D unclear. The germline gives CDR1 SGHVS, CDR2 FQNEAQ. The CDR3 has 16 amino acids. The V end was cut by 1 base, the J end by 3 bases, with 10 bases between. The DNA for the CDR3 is TGTGCCAGCAGCTTAGAAGGACTCAACTATAATTCACCCCTCCACTTT. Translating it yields CASSLEGLNYNSPLHF.

CDR3 sequence (DNA): TGCGCCAGCAGCCCAATCGGGACTAGCCGGGCCTACAATGAGCAGTTCTTC. Its protein is CASSPIGTSRAYNEQFF. V usage is TRBV4-1 and J usage is TRBJ2-1; TRBD2 matches at 9 bases. Germline trimming cut 4 bases from V and 2 bases from J; bases unmatched to any gene: 9. The CDR3 is 17 residues long. From germline, CDR1 is MGHRA and CDR2 YSYEKL.

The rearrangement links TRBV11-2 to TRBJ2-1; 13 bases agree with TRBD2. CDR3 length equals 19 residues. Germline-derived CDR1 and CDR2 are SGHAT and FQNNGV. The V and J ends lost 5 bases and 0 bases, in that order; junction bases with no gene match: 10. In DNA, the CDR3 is TGTGCCAGCAGCCCAGCACTAGCGGGAGGGCCCCTCTCCTACAATGAGCAGTTCTTC. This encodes CASSPALAGGPLSYNEQFF.

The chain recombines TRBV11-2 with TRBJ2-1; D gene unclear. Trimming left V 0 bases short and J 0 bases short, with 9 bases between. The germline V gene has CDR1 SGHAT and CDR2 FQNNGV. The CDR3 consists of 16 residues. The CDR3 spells CASSLEVGLSYNEQFF. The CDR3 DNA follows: TGTGCCAGCAGCTTAGAGGTGGGCCTCTCCTACAATGAGCAGTTCTTC.

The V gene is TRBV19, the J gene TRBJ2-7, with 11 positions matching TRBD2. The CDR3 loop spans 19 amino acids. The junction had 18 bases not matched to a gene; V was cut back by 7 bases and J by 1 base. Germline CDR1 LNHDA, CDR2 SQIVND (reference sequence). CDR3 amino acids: CASTTPGLAEPAQSYEQYF. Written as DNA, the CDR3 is TGTGCCAGTACTACACCGGGACTAGCGGAGCCAGCCCAATCCTACGAGCAGTACTTC.

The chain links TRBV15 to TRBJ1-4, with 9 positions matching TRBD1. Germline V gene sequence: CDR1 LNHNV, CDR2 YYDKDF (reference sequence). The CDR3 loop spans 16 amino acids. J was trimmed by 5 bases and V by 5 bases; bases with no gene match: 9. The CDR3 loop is CATSRRTGTGNEKLFF. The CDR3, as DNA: TGTGCCACCAGCCGCCGAACCGGGACAGGGAATGAAAAACTGTTTTTT.

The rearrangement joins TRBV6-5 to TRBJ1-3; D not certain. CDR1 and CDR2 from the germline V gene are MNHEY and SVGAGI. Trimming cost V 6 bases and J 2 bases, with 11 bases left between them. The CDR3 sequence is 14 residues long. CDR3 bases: TGTGCCAGCAGCACCGGGAACGCTGGAAACACCATATATTTT. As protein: CASSTGNAGNTIYF.

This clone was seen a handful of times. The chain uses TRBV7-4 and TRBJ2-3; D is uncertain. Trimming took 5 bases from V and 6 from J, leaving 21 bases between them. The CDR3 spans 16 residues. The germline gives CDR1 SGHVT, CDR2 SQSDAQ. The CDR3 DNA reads TGTGCCAGCAGCCCCTACAAACGAGCAGCGAGGGATACGCAGTATTTT. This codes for CASSPYKRAARDTQYF.

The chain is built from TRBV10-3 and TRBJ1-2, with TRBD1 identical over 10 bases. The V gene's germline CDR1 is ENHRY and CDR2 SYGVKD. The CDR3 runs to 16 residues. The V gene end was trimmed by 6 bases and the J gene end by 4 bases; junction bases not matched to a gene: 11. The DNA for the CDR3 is TGTGCCATCAGAACGGTAGGACAGGGGGGCGGCTATGGCTACACCTTC. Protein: CAIRTVGQGGGYGYTF.

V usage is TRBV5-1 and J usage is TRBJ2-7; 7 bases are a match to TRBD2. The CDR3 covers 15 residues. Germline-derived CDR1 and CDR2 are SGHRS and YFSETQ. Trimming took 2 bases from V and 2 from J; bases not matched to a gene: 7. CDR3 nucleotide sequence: TGCGCCAGCAGCTTCTTGCGGGAGAGGGCCTACGAGCAGTACTTC. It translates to CASSFLRERAYEQYF.

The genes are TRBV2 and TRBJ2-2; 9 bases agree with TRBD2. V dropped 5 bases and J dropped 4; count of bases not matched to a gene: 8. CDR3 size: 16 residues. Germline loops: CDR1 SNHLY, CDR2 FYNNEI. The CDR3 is CASSLDAGGGTGELFF. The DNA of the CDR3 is TGTGCCAGCAGTCTGGACGCGGGAGGGGGCACCGGGGAGCTGTTTTTT.

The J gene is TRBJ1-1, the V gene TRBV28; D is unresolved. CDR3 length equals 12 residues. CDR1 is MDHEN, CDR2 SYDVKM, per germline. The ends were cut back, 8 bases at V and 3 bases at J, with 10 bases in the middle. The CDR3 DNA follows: TGTGCCAGCCTCGTTCGCGACACTGAAGCTTTCTTT. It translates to CASLVRDTEAFF.